The 17 T cell receptor beta chains below come from one sample, sequenced in a study of human T cells and chemical hapten exposure. TCRdb used MiXCR to reprocess the RACE reads, holding one entry per CDR3 protein. Of some 96,000 distinct CDR3 sequences in the sample, 9.3% were seen once. Sample time point: patch test 2, 6 weeks after DPC sensitization. This sample's treatment: therapeutic diphenylcyclopropenone sensitization with weekly scalp DPC. Source: whole blood, taken in connection with sensitization to the hapten diphenylcyclopropenone (DPC). The receptors originated from a woman aged 40 to 49 with alopecia areata. Some clones in this sample may be carry-over from other donors' samples.

This clonotype was detected many times. The chain carries TRBV7-6 and TRBJ2-7; D unresolved. V lost 0 bases and J 0 bases, leaving 12 bases between the germline ends. Germline V CDR1 and CDR2: SGHVS, FNYEAQ. There are 16 residues in the CDR3. This chain's CDR3 is CASSLAQAMSSYEQYF. The CDR3 region has the DNA TGTGCCAGCAGCTTAGCCCAGGCTATGTCCTCCTACGAGCAGTACTTC.

V is TRBV7-9 and J is TRBJ2-1; 8 nucleotides agree with TRBD1. CDR1 is SEHNR and CDR2 is FQNEAQ in the germline V gene (reference sequence). After removal of 5 bases from V and 15 bases from J, the junction contained 15 bases not matched to a gene. CDR3 length: 14 amino acids. CDR3 nucleotides: TGTGCCAGCAGCCCCGATTTTTCCGGGACAGGTCCGTTCTTC. Residues: CASSPDFSGTGPFF.

There are many counts of this clonotype. This chain joins TRBV5-4 and TRBJ2-3; 7 bases fit TRBD2. Germline CDR1 is SGHNT and CDR2 is YYREEE (reference sequence). The CDR3 has 15 amino acids. V was pared by 4 bases and J by 4 bases, with 9 bases of the junction left unmatched. CDR3 coding DNA: TGTGCCAGCAGCGAGACCAGCGGGATCGCAGATACGCAGTATTTT. It codes for CASSETSGIADTQYF.

This clonotype was counted only a few times. CDR3 sequence reads: CASRRLAGAYEQYF. The DNA of the CDR3 is TGTGCCAGCAGGCGACTAGCGGGAGCCTACGAGCAGTACTTC. V is TRBV5-6 and J is TRBJ2-7; 12 nucleotides align to TRBD2. The CDR3 is 14 amino acids. J gave up 2 bases and V 5 bases, and 2 bases lay outside the gene matches. Germline values: CDR1 SGHDT, CDR2 YYEEEE.

V gene TRBV11-2 combines with J gene TRBJ2-7; 7 bases line up with TRBD1. Germline trimming cut 5 bases from V and 0 bases from J; bases unmatched to any gene: 10. The germline gives CDR1 SGHAT, CDR2 FQNNGV. CDR3 length: 16 residues. The chain's CDR3 is CASSMTGQAVSYEQYF. The CDR3 DNA follows: TGTGCCAGCAGCATGACAGGGCAAGCGGTCTCCTACGAGCAGTACTTC.

The sample holds many counts of this clonotype. The genes are TRBV7-4 and TRBJ2-2; D ambiguous. V lost 3 bases and J 5 bases, leaving 13 bases between the germline ends. The CDR3 covers 15 residues. The germline V gene encodes CDR1 SGHVT and CDR2 SQSDAQ. CDR3 sequence (DNA): TGTGCCAGCAGCTTCGTTGTTTTTCCTACCGGGGAGCTGTTTTTT. Encoded protein: CASSFVVFPTGELFF.

The V call is TRBV7-2, the J call TRBJ2-1, with TRBD2 matching 12 bases. There are 14 residues in the CDR3. CDR1 and CDR2 (germline): SGHTA, FQGNSA. Losses at the gene ends were 4 bases for V and 7 bases for J; bases not matched to a gene: 2. CDR3 in amino acids: CASSSGTSGNEQFF. The CDR3 DNA follows: TGTGCCAGCAGCTCCGGGACTAGCGGGAATGAGCAGTTCTTC.

This clonotype occurred many times. The chain recombines TRBV20-1 with TRBJ2-5, with D maybe TRBD1 (6 bases). CDR3 length: 14 residues. Germline CDR1 DFQATT, CDR2 SNEGSKA (reference sequence). V was shortened by 2 bases and J by 5 bases, with 15 bases between the two germline ends. CDR3 loop: CSARKGTLGETQYF. Here the CDR3 DNA reads TGCAGTGCTAGAAAAGGGACACTAGGGGAGACCCAGTACTTC.

This clonotype showed up just a few times. The genes are TRBV21-1 and TRBJ2-7. TRBV21-1 constitutes a pseudogene. CDR3 size: 16 residues. DNA for the CDR3: TGTGCCAGCAGCAAAGATGCAGAGTTACACTCCTACGAGCAGTACTTC. It yields the protein CASSKDAELHSYEQYF.

This clonotype has more than one count but fewer than ten. The chain is built from TRBV28 and TRBJ2-3, with a tentative D call TRBD2 (6 bases). CDR1 is MDHEN, CDR2 SYDVKM, per germline. The CDR3 contains 15 residues. Trimming pared 4 bases from V and 0 bases from J, leaving 11 bases between. CDR3 DNA: TGTGCCAGCAGTTGGGGCGGGGCCAGCACAGATACGCAGTATTTT. This translates into CASSWGGASTDTQYF.

As DNA, the CDR3 is TGTGCCAGTAGCCAAAACAGTGGCGGTCATCAGCCCCAGCATTTT. This encodes CASSQNSGGHQPQHF. This sequence joins TRBV19 and TRBJ1-5; no clear D gene. Germline V gene sequence: CDR1 LNHDA, CDR2 SQIVND (reference sequence). CDR3 length: 15 amino acids. Trimming took off 6 bases at V and 5 bases at J, with 17 bases between the two ends.

This clonotype was seen many times. The chain carries TRBV7-8 and TRBJ2-3; unclear D gene. CDR3 length equals 15 residues. CDR1 is SGHVS, CDR2 FQNEAQ, per germline. The germline V and J ends were trimmed by 3 bases and 6 bases, with 16 bases remaining between them. The CDR3 DNA reads as TGTGCCAGCAGCTTGTGGGGTATGGGTGCGGATACGCAGTATTTT. It codes for CASSLWGMGADTQYF.

Ten or more counts support this clonotype. The V and J genes are TRBV6-2 or TRBV6-3 and TRBJ1-5, with a weak D call TRBD1 (6 bases). Germline V gene data show CDR1 as MNHEY and CDR2 as SVGEGT. Trimming took 7 bases from V and 6 from J, leaving 13 bases between them. This CDR3 comprises 13 residues. CDR3 region: CASTRGAGQPQHF. The CDR3, as DNA: TGTGCCAGCACTCGGGGGGCGGGTCAGCCCCAGCATTTT.

This clonotype was found many times. The chain uses TRBV7-9 and TRBJ2-5; D gene ambiguous. Germline CDR1 and CDR2: SEHNR and FQNEAQ (reference sequence). CDR3 length: 14 residues. V was clipped by 2 bases and J by 0 bases, with 7 bases between them. This CDR3 is CASSLILDQETQYF. As DNA, the CDR3 is TGTGCCAGCAGCTTAATACTGGACCAAGAGACCCAGTACTTC.

This clonotype was found a few times. The V call is TRBV7-9, the J call TRBJ2-2, with D perhaps matching TRBD2 (6 bases). There are 14 residues in the CDR3. The ends were cut back, 4 bases at V and 5 bases at J, with 11 bases in the middle. The germline V gene has CDR1 SEHNR and CDR2 FQNEAQ (reference sequence). The CDR3 nucleotides read TGTGCCAGCAGCTCGCGGGGCAGTACCGGGGAGCTGTTTTTT. Translated, it gives CASSSRGSTGELFF.

This clonotype was counted only a few times. V is TRBV5-1 and J is TRBJ2-3; maybe TRBD2 (6 bases). The V and J ends lost 7 bases and 7 bases respectively, with 13 bases between them. This CDR3 is 12 amino acids long. Germline V CDR1 and CDR2: SGHRS, YFSETQ. The CDR3 DNA reads TGCGCCAGCTGGGACTCCCATTATACGCAGTATTTT. Translated, it gives CASWDSHYTQYF.

Ten or more counts support this clonotype. The rearrangement joins TRBV27 to TRBJ2-5; D is perhaps TRBD2 (6 bases). The CDR3 consists of 15 residues. V lost 3 bases, J lost 1 base, and 12 bases lay in between. Germline-derived CDR1 and CDR2 are MNHEY and SMNVEV (reference sequence). The CDR3 protein is CASSFAGTAQETQYF. In nucleotides, the CDR3 is TGTGCCAGCAGTTTTGCGGGGACGGCCCAAGAGACCCAGTACTTC.